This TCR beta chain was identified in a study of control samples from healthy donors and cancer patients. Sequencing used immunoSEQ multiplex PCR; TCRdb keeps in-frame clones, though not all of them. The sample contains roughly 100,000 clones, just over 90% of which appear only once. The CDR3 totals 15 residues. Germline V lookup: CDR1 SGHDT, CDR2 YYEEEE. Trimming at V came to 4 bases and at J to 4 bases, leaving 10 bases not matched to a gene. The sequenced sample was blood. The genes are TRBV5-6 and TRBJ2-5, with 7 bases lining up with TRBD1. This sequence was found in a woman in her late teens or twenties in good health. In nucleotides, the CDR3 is TGTGCCAGCAGCCCCCGGAACAGGGGAAGAGAGACCCAGTACTTC. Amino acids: CASSPRNRGRETQYF.